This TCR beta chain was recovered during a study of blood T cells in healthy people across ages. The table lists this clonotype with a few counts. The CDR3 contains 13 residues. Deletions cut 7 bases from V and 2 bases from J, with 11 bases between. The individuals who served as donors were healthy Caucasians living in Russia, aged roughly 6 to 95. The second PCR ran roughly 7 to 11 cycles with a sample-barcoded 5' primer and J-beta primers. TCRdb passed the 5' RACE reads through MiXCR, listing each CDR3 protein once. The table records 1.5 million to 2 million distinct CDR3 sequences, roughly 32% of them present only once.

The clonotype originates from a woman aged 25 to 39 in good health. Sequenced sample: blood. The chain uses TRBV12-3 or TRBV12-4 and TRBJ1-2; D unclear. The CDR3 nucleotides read TGTGCCAGCATAGGGCAACCAAACTATGGCTACACCTTC. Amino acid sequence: CASIGQPNYGYTF.